This TCR beta chain is from a study of T cell clones after liver transplantation. Study as a whole: Post-transplant blood was tracked for graft-donor-reactive T cell clones identified in a pre-transplant mixed lymphocyte reaction. Standard immunosuppression, with no induction, continued until 12-24 months after transplant. Study results and limitations: These preliminary findings come from unstandardized post-transplant sampling times.

Clones were sequenced by immunoSEQ multiplex PCR, and TCRdb holds only the in-frame ones, with some missing. The repertoire consists of about 50,000 clones, with over 65% occurring once and the leading ten covering 7.5% to 10%. J gave up 5 bases and V 3 bases, and 4 bases lay outside the gene matches. The V gene's germline CDR1 is SQVTM and CDR2 ANQGSEA. This CDR3 region has 13 residues. For this clone: Its antigen is not known.

The chain carries TRBV29-1 and TRBJ2-3, with 8 nucleotides matching TRBD2. The input for sequencing was CD4+ T cells from blood, taken 54 months after liver transplant. The receptor's source is a human patient who received a liver transplant. The graft donor may have given rise to some T cells. The CDR3: CSVERGAQDTQYF. The DNA for the CDR3 is TGCAGCGTTGAGCGGGGGGCCCAAGATACGCAGTATTTT.